This TCR beta chain stems from a study of tumor and adjacent non-tumor tissue in lung cancer. Points from the study as a whole: Normal lung showed higher cumulative top 100 clone frequency than tumor.

The template was RNA from unsorted bulk tissue. Between August and November 2014, newly diagnosed, chemotherapy-naive lung cancer patients underwent thoracic surgery in China. From germline, CDR1 is DFQATT and CDR2 SNEGSKA (reference sequence). The CDR3 runs to 11 residues. V lost 5 bases and J 3 bases, leaving 8 bases between the germline ends. The library came from three nested PCR rounds adapted from ARM-PCR protocols. Via MiXCR, TCRdb re-called the multiplex PCR reads, giving one row per CDR3 protein. Of 120,000 to 150,000 distinct CDR3 sequences listed, approximately 66% are singletons. This clonotype was found many times. Its antigen is as yet unknown.

This chain connects TRBV20-1 to TRBJ2-7, with unresolved D. Sequenced sample: lung tumor tissue. The TCR originated in a man in his 60s with small cell lung cancer. DNA of the CDR3: TGCAGTGCTGCCCAGAACTACGAGCAGTACTTC. Translated: CSAAQNYEQYF.